What follows describes a single T cell receptor (beta chain). No antigen is known for it. Use of 60 Vbeta and 13 Jbeta primers characterized the PCR. Authors' analysis steps: Around 12 million of some 80 million unique TCR beta chains were shared, per a later count. Here immunoSEQ multiplex PCR was the method, and the copy in TCRdb shows in-frame clones only, minus some. V and J calls and clone size are given by that table; D and trimming were obtained from the DNA. Here the sample spans around 100,000 clones, about 80% being singletons. The study sampled nominally healthy donors, though unrecorded immune exposures were likely. This sample was taken from a study of cytomegalovirus exposure and HLA in healthy donors. Study in general: An earlier analysis found 95 million to 140 million unique TCR beta sequences from about 190 million T cells. Notes on the study in general: A later analysis found most CMV-associated TCR beta chains apparently HLA-restricted.

This clonotype was obtained from a man aged 45-65 years in good health and CMV-seropositive. Specimen: PBMCs.

As DNA, the CDR3 is TGTGCCAGCAGCTTGACAGGGACCTCCGAGCAGTACTTC. Translating it yields CASSLTGTSEQYF. The rearrangement links TRBV2 to TRBJ2-7; TRBD1 agrees at 7 bases. The V segment lost 6 bases and the J segment 6 bases; nucleotides outside the gene matches: 8. Germline CDR1 reads SNHLY; CDR2 reads FYNNEI. This CDR3 has 13 amino acids.